The rows below give T cell receptor beta chains drawn from one sample of a study of identical twins. MiXCR, applied by TCRdb to the 5' RACE reads, yields one record per CDR3 protein. Among about 520,000 distinct CDR3 sequences listed, roughly a fifth were seen once. These data also formed part of another study, on T cells expressing NK-cell markers.

Sequencing was done on a sample of CD4+ T cells sorted from blood. Receptor source: a woman younger than 30 in good health. Each CDR3 is given with its conserved first and last residue. A D gene is named only where the DNA matches it firmly. Size values are once, few and many counts, or a class for expanded clones, and some rows have none.

TRBV20-1,.,.,TRBJ2-7,TGCAGTGCCCACGAGGGTCGTTGGGAGCAGTACTTC,CSAHEGRWEQYF
TRBV29-1,.,TRBD2,TRBJ2-1,TGCAGCGTTGGAAGGTTGCGGGGGGGGTACAATGAGCAGTTCTTC,CSVGRLRGGYNEQFF
TRBV20-1,.,.,TRBJ2-1,TGCAGTGCTAGCCTTGGGGTCGACAATGAGCAGTTCTTC,CSASLGVDNEQFF
TRBV20-1,.,.,TRBJ2-3,TGCAGTGCCCTACAGAGCACAGATACGCAGTATTTT,CSALQSTDTQYF
TRBV7-9,.,.,TRBJ2-1,TGTGCCAGCAGCTGGAGGGGGGCAGGTGAGCGGTTCTTC,CASSWRGAGERFF
TRBV12-3/TRBV12-4,few,.,TRBJ1-2,TGTGCCAGCAGTGGCAGTCCCTATGGCTACACCTTC,CASSGSPYGYTF
TRBV24-1,.,.,TRBJ2-1,TGTGCCACCAGTCCTGGGAAGGGAGAGCAGTTCTTC,CATSPGKGEQFF
TRBV12-3/TRBV12-4,.,.,TRBJ2-3,TGTGCCAGCAGGACCAGTAGCACAGATACGCAGTATTTT,CASRTSSTDTQYF
TRBV29-1,once,.,TRBJ2-5,TGCAGCGTTGAAGGACTAGTCGGAGAGACCCAGTACTTC,CSVEGLVGETQYF
TRBV7-8,many,.,TRBJ2-3,TGTGCCAGCACCGGGTGGGGACGTAGCACAGATACGCAGTATTTT,CASTGWGRSTDTQYF
TRBV3-1,.,.,TRBJ2-5,TGTGCCAGCAGTTCGGGGCGGTACCAAGAGACCCAGTACTTC,CASSSGRYQETQYF
TRBV20-1,.,.,TRBJ1-1,TGCAGTGCTCTACTCCGACGACTGAACACTGAAGCTTTCTTT,CSALLRRLNTEAFF
TRBV29-1,few,.,TRBJ2-7,TGCAGCGTTCGGGTCAGGGCGGCACCCGGAGGAGAGCAGTACTTC,CSVRVRAAPGGEQYF
TRBV5-1,many,.,TRBJ2-5,TGCGCCAGCAGCCCCGGGGATTGGGAGACCCAGTACTTC,CASSPGDWETQYF
TRBV20-1,.,.,TRBJ1-4,TGCAGTGCCGTGGGGCATACGGGTGAAAAACTGTTTTTT,CSAVGHTGEKLFF
TRBV2,.,TRBD1,TRBJ2-3,TGTGCCAGCATTATCGGACAGGGTGCGCAGTATTTT,CASIIGQGAQYF
TRBV2,few,TRBD1,TRBJ1-2,TGTGCCAGCAGTGAAGCGCCGGGACAGTACTATGGCTACACCTTC,CASSEAPGQYYGYTF
TRBV6-5,.,TRBD2,TRBJ2-3,TGTGCCAGCAGTTACGGGGGGGGTCGGACGAGTACAGATACGCAGTATTTT,CASSYGGGRTSTDTQYF
TRBV10-3,many,TRBD2,TRBJ2-1,TGTGCCATCACCCCGGGACTAGCGAATCTTGAGCAGTTCTTC,CAITPGLANLEQFF
TRBV5-6,many,.,TRBJ2-1,TGTGCCAGCAGCGTGGGGGGCAGCGGGGACTACAATGAGCAGTTCTTC,CASSVGGSGDYNEQFF
TRBV5-1,.,TRBD1,TRBJ2-1,TGCGCCAGCAGCTTGGAAGCGACAGGGTATTACAATGAGCAGTTCTTC,CASSLEATGYYNEQFF
TRBV7-9,.,.,TRBJ1-1,TGTGCCAGCAGCTTTCACAGTATGAACACTGAAGCTTTCTTT,CASSFHSMNTEAFF
TRBV10-2,few,TRBD1,TRBJ1-6,TGCGCCAGCAGTGAGAGGACAGGGATCAATTCACCCCTCCACTTT,CASSERTGINSPLHF
TRBV29-1,.,.,TRBJ1-2,TGCAGCGTTCAGACAGGCTATGGCTACACCTTC,CSVQTGYGYTF